Below, one T cell receptor beta chain is given with its context. Its matching antigen is unknown. Per the germline V gene, CDR1 is MDHEN and CDR2 is SYDVKM. V gave up 6 bases and J gave up 3 bases, with 11 bases separating them. The CDR3 runs to 13 residues. Treatment in this sample: roughly 10-day PBMC culture with coronavirus spike peptide pools or control peptides (ViraFEST assay). An Oncomine TCR Beta short-read assay was used to sequence the DNA from cultured CD4+ T cells. Genomic DNA was isolated from cultured CD4+ T cells. TCRdb fed the PCR reads into MiXCR, producing one record per CDR3 protein. The data hold some 25,000 distinct CDR3 sequences, with about 60% observed a single time. This sample is drawn from a study of vaccination and CD4 T cells after COVID-19. Across the whole study: Post-vaccine sampling followed dose two by a median roughly 65 days (range 14 to 241). Cultures serving as controls received a peptide pool (CEFX or HIV-1 Nef) or no peptide.

The source of this sequence is a human donor who received a COVID-19 vaccine. The sequenced sample was CD4+ T cells from blood, cultured in vitro, obtained after SARS-CoV-2 vaccination. This chain connects TRBV28 to TRBJ1-1, with a possible D match to TRBD1 (5 bases). CDR3: CASRGDRDTEAFF. The CDR3 DNA reads TGTGCCAGCAGGGGGGATAGGGACACTGAAGCTTTCTTT.